This TCR beta chain is drawn from a study of radiotherapy plus CTLA-4 blockade in lung cancer. As for the study in general: Objective response rate was about 19%; disease control rate, less than 40%. Study-level findings and limits: The study found tumor-derived TCR clones expanded in blood after radiotherapy plus ipilimumab. Interferon-beta, together with early blood T cell clone dynamics, reportedly best predicted response.

Each patient with chemo-refractory metastatic non-small-cell lung cancer was treated with focal radiation plus CTLA-4 blockade using ipilimumab. Sequencing used immunoSEQ multiplex PCR; TCRdb keeps in-frame clones, though not all of them. This table holds about 97,000 clones, around 74% found once. Points on this clone: Its specificity is unknown.

V lost 4 bases and J lost 7; bases outside the gene matches: 7. The CDR3 is 15 amino acids. Per the germline V gene, CDR1 is SGHRS and CDR2 is YFSETQ. This sequence originates from a human donor with non-small cell lung cancer who had a partial response to radiotherapy plus ipilimumab. Some clones in this sample may be carry-over from other donors' samples. The starting material was peripheral blood, obtained from a patient treated with radiotherapy plus ipilimumab. This sequence joins TRBV5-1 and TRBJ2-1; TRBD2 agrees at 11 bases. CDR3 in DNA: TGCGCCAGCAGCCCTGTAGCGGGAGGGGCAAATGAGCAGTTCTTC. It yields the protein CASSPVAGGANEQFF.